This passage covers 15 T cell receptor beta chains from one sample sequenced in a study of blood T cells in healthy people across ages. It was with a sample-barcoded 5' primer and a J-beta primer mix that a second PCR of roughly 6 to 12 cycles was run. MiXCR, applied by TCRdb to the 5' RACE reads, yields one record per CDR3 protein. The data show over 1,500,000 distinct CDR3 sequences, roughly 50% seen once. The sample comprised blood. These receptors all stem from a woman aged 40-49 years in good health.

The chain uses TRBV7-9 and TRBJ2-1; the match to TRBD1 covers 7 bases. After removal of 0 bases from V and 8 bases from J, the junction contained 7 bases not matched to a gene. Looked up from germline, CDR1 is SEHNR and CDR2 is FQNEAQ (reference sequence). The CDR3 has 15 residues. CDR3 amino acids: CASSLAGQAWDEQFF. Written as DNA, the CDR3 is TGTGCCAGCAGCTTAGCTGGACAGGCCTGGGATGAGCAGTTCTTC.

The genes are TRBV10-3 and TRBJ2-5; no clear D gene. CDR3 size: 13 residues. Looked up from germline, CDR1 is ENHRY and CDR2 is SYGVKD. Trimming pared 4 bases from V and 5 bases from J, leaving 11 bases between. The CDR3, as DNA: TGTGCCATCAGTGGCCCCAGTTTGGAGACCCAGTACTTC. This sequence encodes CAISGPSLETQYF.

This sequence joins TRBV12-3 or TRBV12-4 and TRBJ1-2; D remains ambiguous. V was clipped by 3 bases and J by 8 bases, with 13 bases between them. The CDR3 totals 13 residues. The CDR3 region has the DNA TGTGCCAGCAGTTTGGGGTCGACTGAGGGCTACACCTTC. It is translated as CASSLGSTEGYTF.

The chain links TRBV28 to TRBJ1-2; TRBD1 is a possible D gene (5 bases). The V gene lost 7 bases and the J gene lost 8 bases, with 26 bases spanning the gap. Looked up from germline, CDR1 is MDHEN and CDR2 is SYDVKM. CDR3 length equals 16 residues. In DNA form, the CDR3 reads TGTGCCAGCATGAATCCGGGACGGACTCTTTGGGGGGGCTACACCTTC. Translated, it gives CASMNPGRTLWGGYTF.

The gene calls are TRBV6-5 and TRBJ1-6; 8 nucleotides align to TRBD1. Germline CDR1 and CDR2: MNHEY and SVGAGI. The J segment lost 7 bases and the V segment lost 5 bases, leaving 4 bases of the junction unmatched. This CDR3 comprises 14 residues. CDR3 in amino acids: CASSQQGVNSPLHF. The CDR3 nucleotides read TGTGCCAGCAGTCAACAGGGGGTGAATTCACCCCTCCACTTT.

This clonotype was picked up many times. This chain connects TRBV29-1 to TRBJ2-5, with D possibly TRBD2 on 6 matching bases. This CDR3 is 13 amino acids long. V shed 2 bases and J shed 11 bases, with 18 bases lying between them. Germline lookup yields CDR1 SQVTM and CDR2 ANQGSEA. The CDR3 is CSVESPPGGEQYF. The DNA of the CDR3 is TGCAGCGTTGAATCTCCTCCCGGGGGTGAGCAGTACTTC.

This clonotype was counted ten times or more. This chain links TRBV29-1 with TRBJ2-5, with unresolved D. Germline CDR1 reads SQVTM; CDR2 reads ANQGSEA. The CDR3 runs 11 residues. V dropped 5 bases and J dropped 2 bases, with 6 bases sitting between them. In DNA, the CDR3 is TGCAGCGTTACGAGACAAGAGACCCAGTACTTC. Encoded protein: CSVTRQETQYF.

CDR3 coding DNA: TGTGCCAGCAGTTTATCAATCCTAGCGGGACGACCCTACGAGCAGTACTTC. It translates to CASSLSILAGRPYEQYF. The chain couples TRBV27 to TRBJ2-7, with 9 bases matching TRBD2. J gave up 2 bases and V 0 bases, and 8 bases lay outside the gene matches. The germline V gene has CDR1 MNHEY and CDR2 SMNVEV (reference sequence). The CDR3 spans 17 residues.

This clonotype was detected only a few times. The chain carries TRBV27 and TRBJ2-3; no reliable D call. Germline CDR1 reads MNHEY; CDR2 reads SMNVEV (reference sequence). Trimming shortened V by 2 bases and J by 7 bases, and 4 bases separated the two germline ends. CDR3 length: 11 residues. CDR3: CASSLGYTQYF. The CDR3 DNA follows: TGTGCCAGCAGTTTAGGTTATACGCAGTATTTT.

This sequence joins TRBV9 and TRBJ2-3; 13 bases align to TRBD2. This CDR3 comprises 17 residues. Unmatched junction bases numbered 4, after V lost 0 bases and J lost 3 bases. Germline V gene sequence: CDR1 SGDLS, CDR2 YYNGEE. The CDR3 DNA sequence: TGTGCCAGCAGCGTAGCTTGGGGACTAGCGGGAACAGATACGCAGTATTTT. Its protein product is CASSVAWGLAGTDTQYF.

This rearrangement joins TRBV6-2 or TRBV6-3 to TRBJ2-7; D is perhaps TRBD2 (5 bases). The V gene's germline CDR1 is MNHEY and CDR2 SVGEGT. CDR3 length: 14 amino acids. Between the trimmed V and J ends, which lost 0 bases and 7 bases, there was a span of 13 bases. The CDR3 here is CASSYSAPAEEQYF. The CDR3 DNA sequence: TGTGCCAGCAGTTACTCCGCACCAGCGGAGGAGCAGTACTTC.

This clonotype was seen only a few times. One end of the junction is discordant with germline, which a read error may explain. This chain uses TRBV9 with TRBJ2-1; 7 bases match TRBD2. The germline V gene has CDR1 SGDLS and CDR2 YYNGEE. This CDR3 is built from 16 residues. CDR3 sequence: CASSPRLASSHNEQFF. CDR3 DNA sequence: TGTGCCAGCAGCCCTAGACTAGCATCCTCCCACAATGAGCAGTTCTTC.

The J gene is TRBJ1-6, the V gene TRBV7-2, with D maybe TRBD1 (6 bases). Trimming shortened V by 5 bases and J by 14 bases, and 19 bases separated the two germline ends. The germline CDR1 and CDR2 sequences are SGHTA and FQGNSA. The CDR3 totals 14 residues. The CDR3, as DNA: TGTGCCAGCAGCCCCGGGGGCTCGGCGGTGACCCTCCACTTT. It yields the protein CASSPGGSAVTLHF.

V is TRBV11-2 and J is TRBJ1-5, with 9 bases identical to TRBD1. Germline assignment: CDR1 SGHAT and CDR2 FQNNGV. With V trimmed by 5 bases and J by 3 bases, 5 bases remained unmatched. CDR3 length: 15 amino acids. Here the CDR3 reads CASSGGTGPNQPQHF. The CDR3 nucleotides read TGTGCCAGCAGCGGGGGGACAGGGCCCAATCAGCCCCAGCATTTT.

The DNA for the CDR3 is TGCGCCAGCAGCCAAGAATTTCGGTGTCAGGGGTGCAAAAACATTCAGTACTTC. Amino acid sequence: CASSQEFRCQGCKNIQYF. The rearrangement joins TRBV4-3 to TRBJ2-4; possible D gene TRBD1, 6 bases. CDR1 LGHNA and CDR2 YSLEER come from the germline V gene. The ends were cut back, 0 bases at V and 3 bases at J, with 18 bases in the middle. The length of the CDR3 is 18 residues.